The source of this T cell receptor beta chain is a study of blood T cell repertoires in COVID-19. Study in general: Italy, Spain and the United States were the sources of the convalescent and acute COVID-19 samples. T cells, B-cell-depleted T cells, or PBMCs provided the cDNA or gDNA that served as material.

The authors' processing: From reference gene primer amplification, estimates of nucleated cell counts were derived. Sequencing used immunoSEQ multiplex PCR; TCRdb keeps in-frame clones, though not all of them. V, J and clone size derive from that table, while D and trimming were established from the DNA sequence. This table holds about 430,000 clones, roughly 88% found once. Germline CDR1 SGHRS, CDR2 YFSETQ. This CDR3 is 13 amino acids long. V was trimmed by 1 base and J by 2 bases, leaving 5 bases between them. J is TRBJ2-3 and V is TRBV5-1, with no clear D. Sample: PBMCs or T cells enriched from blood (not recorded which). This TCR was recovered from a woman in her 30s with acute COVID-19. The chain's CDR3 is CASSLKLTDTQYF. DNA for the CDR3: TGCGCCAGCAGCTTGAAACTCACAGATACGCAGTATTTT.